What follows is one TCR beta chain and its context. Per the germline V gene, CDR1 is LNHNV and CDR2 is YYDKDF (reference sequence). J gave up 5 bases and V 0 bases, and 3 bases lay outside the gene matches. The CDR3 consists of 16 residues. Clones were sequenced by immunoSEQ multiplex PCR, and TCRdb holds only the in-frame ones, with some missing. The table has around 50,000 clones, around 92% seen once; the top ten hold 0.65% to 0.7%. These data belong to a study of T cell changes during pregnancy in multiple sclerosis. Specimen: CD4+ T cells from peripheral blood mononuclear cells, collected in the third trimester of pregnancy. The clonotype originates from a female donor with multiple sclerosis, enrolled in a pregnancy study. The chain is built from TRBV15 and TRBJ2-7; TRBD2 aligns across 14 bases. This CDR3 is CATSRDLGLAGDEQYF. For the CDR3, the DNA is TGTGCCACCAGCAGAGATTTGGGACTAGCGGGAGACGAGCAGTACTTC.